These T cell receptor beta chains were read from a single sample in a study of blood T cell repertoires in COVID-19. Produced via immunoSEQ multiplex PCR; TCRdb's table is partial and in-frame only. The sample lists approximately 190,000 clones; 87% were seen once. The sample was peripheral blood. The source of these receptors is a man aged 55 to 69 with active or convalescent COVID-19. Both conserved end residues are part of each CDR3. Fields, in order: CDR3 DNA, CDR3 protein, V gene, D gene, clone size, J gene, CDR3 length. D genes are given only for firm matches. Clone size, where shown, is once, few, many, or a class for clones that have expanded.

CDR3 DNA: TGTGCCAGCAGCCCGTCCGGGACAGGGAGAAACACCATATATTTT
CDR3 protein: CASSPSGTGRNTIYF
V gene: TRBV7-7
D gene: TRBD1
clone size: -
J gene: TRBJ1-3
CDR3 length: 15

CDR3 DNA: TGTGCCAGCAGCTTAGATATCCCGCGGTACGAGCAGTACTTC
CDR3 protein: CASSLDIPRYEQYF
V gene: TRBV11-2
D gene: -
clone size: -
J gene: TRBJ2-7
CDR3 length: 14

CDR3 DNA: TGCGCCAGCAGCCCCCCTTGGGGAGGCTTGGGCTACACCTTC
CDR3 protein: CASSPPWGGLGYTF
V gene: TRBV5-1
D gene: -
clone size: -
J gene: TRBJ1-2
CDR3 length: 14

CDR3 DNA: TGCGCCAGCAGCTTGGACAGGGATAGGGAGACCCAGTACTTC
CDR3 protein: CASSLDRDRETQYF
V gene: TRBV5-1
D gene: -
clone size: -
J gene: TRBJ2-5
CDR3 length: 14

CDR3 DNA: TGTGCCACCAGTGATTTTCCTCGGACAGGGGGCATTCACGGGGAGCTGTTTTTT
CDR3 protein: CATSDFPRTGGIHGELFF
V gene: TRBV24-1
D gene: TRBD1
clone size: -
J gene: TRBJ2-2
CDR3 length: 18

CDR3 DNA: TGCGCCAGCAGCCAAGAGTGGGGGGGGACTAATGAAAAACTGTTTTTT
CDR3 protein: CASSQEWGGTNEKLFF
V gene: TRBV4-1
D gene: -
clone size: -
J gene: TRBJ1-4
CDR3 length: 16

CDR3 DNA: TGCGCCAGCAGCTCAGGACTAGCGGGGGGAACACAAGAGACCCAGTACTTC
CDR3 protein: CASSSGLAGGTQETQYF
V gene: TRBV5-1
D gene: TRBD2
clone size: -
J gene: TRBJ2-5
CDR3 length: 17

CDR3 DNA: TGTGCCAGCAGTCGGGACAGGGAAATGTATCAGCCCCAGCATTTT
CDR3 protein: CASSRDREMYQPQHF
V gene: TRBV2
D gene: TRBD1
clone size: -
J gene: TRBJ1-5
CDR3 length: 15

CDR3 DNA: TGCGCCAGCAGCCGGACAGGCGGGGGGCTCAATCAGCCCCAGCATTTT
CDR3 protein: CASSRTGGGLNQPQHF
V gene: TRBV4-1
D gene: TRBD1
clone size: -
J gene: TRBJ1-5
CDR3 length: 16

CDR3 DNA: TGCGCCAGCAGCCAAACAGGGTTCACTGAAGCTTTCTTT
CDR3 protein: CASSQTGFTEAFF
V gene: TRBV5-1
D gene: -
clone size: -
J gene: TRBJ1-1
CDR3 length: 13

CDR3 DNA: TGTGCCAGCAGTGGGACAGGGGGCCGAGAGACCCAGTACTTC
CDR3 protein: CASSGTGGRETQYF
V gene: TRBV6-2/TRBV6-3
D gene: TRBD1
clone size: -
J gene: TRBJ2-5
CDR3 length: 14

CDR3 DNA: TGTGCCAGCAGCTTACAGGGGCGGAACACCGGGGAGCTGTTTTTT
CDR3 protein: CASSLQGRNTGELFF
V gene: TRBV3-1/TRBV3-2
D gene: TRBD1
clone size: -
J gene: TRBJ2-2
CDR3 length: 15

CDR3 DNA: TGTGCCAGCAGTGAAGCCCCTGCTTGGACAGGGGTGTGGGAGCAGTACTTC
CDR3 protein: CASSEAPAWTGVWEQYF
V gene: TRBV6-1
D gene: TRBD1
clone size: -
J gene: TRBJ2-7
CDR3 length: 17

CDR3 DNA: TGCAGCGTAGAAGCGGGGAACGCAGATACGCAGTATTTT
CDR3 protein: CSVEAGNADTQYF
V gene: TRBV29-1
D gene: TRBD2
clone size: -
J gene: TRBJ2-3
CDR3 length: 13

CDR3 DNA: TGTGCCAGCAGTCCAGGGGCCATGAACACTGAAGCTTTCTTT
CDR3 protein: CASSPGAMNTEAFF
V gene: TRBV7-9
D gene: -
clone size: -
J gene: TRBJ1-1
CDR3 length: 14

CDR3 DNA: TGCAGCGTTGGTGCGGGGGGGCCGGAGACCCAGTACTTC
CDR3 protein: CSVGAGGPETQYF
V gene: TRBV29-1
D gene: TRBD2
clone size: -
J gene: TRBJ2-5
CDR3 length: 13

CDR3 DNA: TGTGCCAGTAGTACGTCGACAGCCACTGTTTACTATGGCTACACCTTC
CDR3 protein: CASSTSTATVYYGYTF
V gene: TRBV19
D gene: -
clone size: -
J gene: TRBJ1-2
CDR3 length: 16

CDR3 DNA: TGTGCCAGCACAGGACAGCCTAGTAACACTGAAGCTTTCTTT
CDR3 protein: CASTGQPSNTEAFF
V gene: TRBV2
D gene: -
clone size: -
J gene: TRBJ1-1
CDR3 length: 14

CDR3 DNA: TGTGCCAGCTCACCGGGACAGGGTGGTCTTCAGCCCCAGCATTTT
CDR3 protein: CASSPGQGGLQPQHF
V gene: TRBV18
D gene: TRBD1
clone size: -
J gene: TRBJ1-5
CDR3 length: 15

CDR3 DNA: TGTGCCAGCAGTGCCGGGACAGGGGTCTACGAGCAGTACTTC
CDR3 protein: CASSAGTGVYEQYF
V gene: TRBV25-1
D gene: TRBD1
clone size: -
J gene: TRBJ2-7
CDR3 length: 14

CDR3 DNA: TGTGCCAGTAGTACTCAGGGGGCGCATTCCAATTCACCCCTCCACTTT
CDR3 protein: CASSTQGAHSNSPLHF
V gene: TRBV19
D gene: TRBD1
clone size: -
J gene: TRBJ1-6
CDR3 length: 16

CDR3 DNA: TGTGCCAGCAGCCCCCACCTCAGTAATTCACCCCTCCACTTT
CDR3 protein: CASSPHLSNSPLHF
V gene: TRBV6-6
D gene: -
clone size: -
J gene: TRBJ1-6
CDR3 length: 14

CDR3 DNA: TGTGCCACCAGCCTAGGGACAGGGCATCAGCCCCAGCATTTT
CDR3 protein: CATSLGTGHQPQHF
V gene: TRBV15
D gene: TRBD1
clone size: -
J gene: TRBJ1-5
CDR3 length: 14

CDR3 DNA: TGTGCCAGCAGCGTAGAGGGCAGGGAGGCATCTGGGGCCAACGTCCTGACTTTC
CDR3 protein: CASSVEGREASGANVLTF
V gene: TRBV9
D gene: -
clone size: -
J gene: TRBJ2-6
CDR3 length: 18

CDR3 DNA: TGTGCCAGCAGCGTAGAGGGGGCGCAGAATTCACCCCTCCACTTT
CDR3 protein: CASSVEGAQNSPLHF
V gene: TRBV9
D gene: TRBD1
clone size: -
J gene: TRBJ1-6
CDR3 length: 15

CDR3 DNA: TGTGCCAGTAGTATGGGGGGGAGTAGGGACCAAATCGGGACCCAGTACTTC
CDR3 protein: CASSMGGSRDQIGTQYF
V gene: TRBV19
D gene: TRBD2
clone size: once
J gene: TRBJ2-5
CDR3 length: 17

CDR3 DNA: TGCGCCAGCAACCGGCGCGGAGCCTACGAGCAGTACTTC
CDR3 protein: CASNRRGAYEQYF
V gene: TRBV10-1
D gene: -
clone size: -
J gene: TRBJ2-7
CDR3 length: 13

CDR3 DNA: TGTGCCTGGAGCCGAAGGGGTTCAACGACAGATACGCAGTATTTT
CDR3 protein: CAWSRRGSTTDTQYF
V gene: TRBV30
D gene: -
clone size: -
J gene: TRBJ2-3
CDR3 length: 15

CDR3 DNA: TGTGCCAGCAGCTTAGATTTTTTAGCCGACTCTGGGGCCAACGTCCTGACTTTC
CDR3 protein: CASSLDFLADSGANVLTF
V gene: TRBV7-2
D gene: -
clone size: -
J gene: TRBJ2-6
CDR3 length: 18

CDR3 DNA: TGTGCCAGTATCCCGGCGCGGGGGGGTGGCTACACCTTC
CDR3 protein: CASIPARGGGYTF
V gene: TRBV19
D gene: -
clone size: -
J gene: TRBJ1-2
CDR3 length: 13

CDR3 DNA: TGTGCCAGCAGCTTAAGTCCAGGTCGGACTGAAGCTTTCTTT
CDR3 protein: CASSLSPGRTEAFF
V gene: TRBV7-9
D gene: -
clone size: -
J gene: TRBJ1-1
CDR3 length: 14

CDR3 DNA: TGCGCCAGCAGCTTGACAGGGGGCGGATACGAGCAGTACTTC
CDR3 protein: CASSLTGGGYEQYF
V gene: TRBV5-1
D gene: TRBD1
clone size: -
J gene: TRBJ2-7
CDR3 length: 14

CDR3 DNA: TGTGCCAGCAGCCGACAGGGCGCAGGTGAAAAACTGTTTTTT
CDR3 protein: CASSRQGAGEKLFF
V gene: TRBV5-6
D gene: TRBD1
clone size: few
J gene: TRBJ1-4
CDR3 length: 14

CDR3 DNA: TGTGCCTGGGACAGCAAATCCTCTGGAAACACCATATATTTT
CDR3 protein: CAWDSKSSGNTIYF
V gene: TRBV30
D gene: -
clone size: few
J gene: TRBJ1-3
CDR3 length: 14

CDR3 DNA: TGTGCTAGTGGTTTTTGGCAGGGGGTGGGTGAGCAGTTCTTC
CDR3 protein: CASGFWQGVGEQFF
V gene: TRBV12-5
D gene: TRBD1
clone size: -
J gene: TRBJ2-1
CDR3 length: 14

CDR3 DNA: TGTGCCAGCAGCCAAGGTCAGAGAGGCGGAAACACCATATATTTT
CDR3 protein: CASSQGQRGGNTIYF
V gene: TRBV14
D gene: -
clone size: -
J gene: TRBJ1-3
CDR3 length: 15

CDR3 DNA: TGTGCCTGGAGTGGAGAGAACACCATATATTTT
CDR3 protein: CAWSGENTIYF
V gene: TRBV30
D gene: -
clone size: -
J gene: TRBJ1-3
CDR3 length: 11

CDR3 DNA: TGCGCCAGCAGCTTGGCAGGCATGAGCACAGATACGCAGTATTTT
CDR3 protein: CASSLAGMSTDTQYF
V gene: TRBV5-1
D gene: -
clone size: few
J gene: TRBJ2-3
CDR3 length: 15

CDR3 DNA: TGCGCCAGCAGCTTGGGACAGGGGGCCGATGGCTACACCTTC
CDR3 protein: CASSLGQGADGYTF
V gene: TRBV5-1
D gene: TRBD1
clone size: -
J gene: TRBJ1-2
CDR3 length: 14

CDR3 DNA: TGTGCCAGCTCACCCGGGACAGGCAACTACGAGCAGTACTTC
CDR3 protein: CASSPGTGNYEQYF
V gene: TRBV18
D gene: TRBD1
clone size: -
J gene: TRBJ2-7
CDR3 length: 14

CDR3 DNA: TGTGCCAGCAGTTCCGGACAGGGCAGCACAGATACGCAGTATTTT
CDR3 protein: CASSSGQGSTDTQYF
V gene: TRBV13
D gene: TRBD1
clone size: -
J gene: TRBJ2-3
CDR3 length: 15

CDR3 DNA: TGTGCCAGCAGCTTTAAGAACACCGGGGAGCTGTTTTTT
CDR3 protein: CASSFKNTGELFF
V gene: TRBV5-8
D gene: -
clone size: -
J gene: TRBJ2-2
CDR3 length: 13

CDR3 DNA: TGTGCCAGCAGTCCAAGGGGACAGGCGAACACCGGGGAGCTGTTTTTT
CDR3 protein: CASSPRGQANTGELFF
V gene: TRBV6-2/TRBV6-3
D gene: TRBD1
clone size: -
J gene: TRBJ2-2
CDR3 length: 16

CDR3 DNA: TGTGCCAGCAGCCCCCAGGGGGGCGAGACCCAGTACTTC
CDR3 protein: CASSPQGGETQYF
V gene: TRBV7-3
D gene: -
clone size: -
J gene: TRBJ2-5
CDR3 length: 13

CDR3 DNA: TGTGCCAGCATCCCCACCCCAGGGGTCGTCCCCCCTGAAGCTTTCTTT
CDR3 protein: CASIPTPGVVPPEAFF
V gene: TRBV11-3
D gene: -
clone size: once
J gene: TRBJ1-1
CDR3 length: 16

CDR3 DNA: TGTGCCATCAGTGGTTCACAGGGGGAAGAAAACACCATATATTTT
CDR3 protein: CAISGSQGEENTIYF
V gene: TRBV10-3
D gene: TRBD1
clone size: -
J gene: TRBJ1-3
CDR3 length: 15

CDR3 DNA: TGTGCCAGCAGGCCCCGACAGGGGGCGGGAGAGACCCAGTACTTC
CDR3 protein: CASRPRQGAGETQYF
V gene: TRBV6-5
D gene: TRBD1
clone size: -
J gene: TRBJ2-5
CDR3 length: 15

CDR3 DNA: TGTGCCAGCTCACCTGACAGGGGTTCCAACTATGGCTACACCTTC
CDR3 protein: CASSPDRGSNYGYTF
V gene: TRBV18
D gene: TRBD1
clone size: -
J gene: TRBJ1-2
CDR3 length: 15

CDR3 DNA: TGTGCCAGCCGGGGGTTAGCTAACTATGGCTACACCTTC
CDR3 protein: CASRGLANYGYTF
V gene: TRBV6-5
D gene: -
clone size: -
J gene: TRBJ1-2
CDR3 length: 13

CDR3 DNA: TGCAGCTTCCGACAGGACCCCCGCACTGAAGCTTTCTTT
CDR3 protein: CSFRQDPRTEAFF
V gene: TRBV29-1
D gene: -
clone size: -
J gene: TRBJ1-1
CDR3 length: 13

CDR3 DNA: TGCGCCAGCAGCCTGGGGGTCCGCACGGAGGGGAATGAGCAGTTCTTC
CDR3 protein: CASSLGVRTEGNEQFF
V gene: TRBV5-1
D gene: -
clone size: -
J gene: TRBJ2-1
CDR3 length: 16

CDR3 DNA: TGTGCCTGGAGCCCGGGGAATTCTCGTGGCTACACCTTC
CDR3 protein: CAWSPGNSRGYTF
V gene: TRBV30
D gene: -
clone size: -
J gene: TRBJ1-2
CDR3 length: 13

CDR3 DNA: TGCAGCGCTCGGGCCTCGGGGGGCTATGGCTACACCTTC
CDR3 protein: CSARASGGYGYTF
V gene: TRBV29-1
D gene: -
clone size: -
J gene: TRBJ1-2
CDR3 length: 13

CDR3 DNA: TGTGCCAGCAGCCAAAGGATAGGGGACACCGGGGAGCTGTTTTTT
CDR3 protein: CASSQRIGDTGELFF
V gene: TRBV7-9
D gene: -
clone size: -
J gene: TRBJ2-2
CDR3 length: 15

CDR3 DNA: TGCGCCAGCAGCCAAGGGGTCATCGGGAGGAATGAGCAGTTCTTC
CDR3 protein: CASSQGVIGRNEQFF
V gene: TRBV4-1
D gene: TRBD2
clone size: -
J gene: TRBJ2-1
CDR3 length: 15

CDR3 DNA: TGCGCCAGCAGCGGGGGACAGGGGAACACTGAAGCTTTCTTT
CDR3 protein: CASSGGQGNTEAFF
V gene: TRBV5-1
D gene: TRBD1
clone size: once
J gene: TRBJ1-1
CDR3 length: 14

CDR3 DNA: TGTGCCAGCAGCCCCATAGCGGGGGATACGCAGTATTTT
CDR3 protein: CASSPIAGDTQYF
V gene: TRBV7-3
D gene: TRBD2
clone size: -
J gene: TRBJ2-3
CDR3 length: 13

CDR3 DNA: TGTGCCAGCAGTTACTCGATCAGGGGGCCCCACTATGGCTACACCTTC
CDR3 protein: CASSYSIRGPHYGYTF
V gene: TRBV6-2/TRBV6-3
D gene: TRBD1
clone size: -
J gene: TRBJ1-2
CDR3 length: 16

CDR3 DNA: TGTGCCAGCAGCCGGGGACAGCTAGCGGAGACCCAGTACTTC
CDR3 protein: CASSRGQLAETQYF
V gene: TRBV3-1/TRBV3-2
D gene: -
clone size: -
J gene: TRBJ2-5
CDR3 length: 14

CDR3 DNA: TGTGCCAGCAGCGCGAGCGGGGGCACAGATACGCAGTATTTT
CDR3 protein: CASSASGGTDTQYF
V gene: TRBV9
D gene: TRBD2
clone size: -
J gene: TRBJ2-3
CDR3 length: 14